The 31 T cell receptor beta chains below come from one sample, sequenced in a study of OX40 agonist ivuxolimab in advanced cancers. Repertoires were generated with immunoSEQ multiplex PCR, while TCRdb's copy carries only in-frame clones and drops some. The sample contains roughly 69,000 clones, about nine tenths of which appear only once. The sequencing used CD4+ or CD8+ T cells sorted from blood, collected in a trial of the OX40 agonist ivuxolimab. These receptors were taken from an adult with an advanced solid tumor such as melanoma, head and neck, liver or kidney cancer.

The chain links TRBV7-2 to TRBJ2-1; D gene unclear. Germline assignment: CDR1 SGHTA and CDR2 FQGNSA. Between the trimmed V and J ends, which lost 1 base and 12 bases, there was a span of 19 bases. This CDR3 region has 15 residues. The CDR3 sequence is CASSLEGPPLSRQFF. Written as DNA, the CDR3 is TGTGCCAGCAGCTTAGAAGGGCCGCCTTTAAGTCGGCAGTTCTTC.

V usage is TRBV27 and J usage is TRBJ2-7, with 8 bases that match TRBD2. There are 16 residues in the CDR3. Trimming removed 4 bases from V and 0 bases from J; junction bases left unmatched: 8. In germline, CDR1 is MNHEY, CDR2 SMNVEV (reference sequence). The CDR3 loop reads CASSSLRLANSYEQYF. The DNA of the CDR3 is TGTGCCAGCAGTTCCCTTCGACTAGCGAACTCCTACGAGCAGTACTTC.

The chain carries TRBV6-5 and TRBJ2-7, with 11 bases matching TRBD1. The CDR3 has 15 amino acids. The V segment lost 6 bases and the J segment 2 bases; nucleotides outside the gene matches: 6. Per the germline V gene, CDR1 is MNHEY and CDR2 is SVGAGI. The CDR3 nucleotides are TGTGCCAGCAGCCCGGGACAGGGGGGTACCTACGAGCAGTACTTC. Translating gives CASSPGQGGTYEQYF.

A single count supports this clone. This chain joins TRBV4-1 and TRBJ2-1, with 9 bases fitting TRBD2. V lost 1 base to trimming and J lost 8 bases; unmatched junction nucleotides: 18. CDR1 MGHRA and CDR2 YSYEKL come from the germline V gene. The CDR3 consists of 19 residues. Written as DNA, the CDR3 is TGCGCCAGCAGCCAAGCCAGCGCTGAATATAGCGGGAGCATCTATGAGCAGTTCTTC. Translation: CASSQASAEYSGSIYEQFF.

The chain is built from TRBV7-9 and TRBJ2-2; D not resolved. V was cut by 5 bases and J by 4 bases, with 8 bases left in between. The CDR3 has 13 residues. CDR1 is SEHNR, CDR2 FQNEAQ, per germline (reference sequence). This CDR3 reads CASSPPRTGELFF. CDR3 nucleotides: TGTGCCAGCAGCCCACCTCGCACCGGGGAGCTGTTTTTT.

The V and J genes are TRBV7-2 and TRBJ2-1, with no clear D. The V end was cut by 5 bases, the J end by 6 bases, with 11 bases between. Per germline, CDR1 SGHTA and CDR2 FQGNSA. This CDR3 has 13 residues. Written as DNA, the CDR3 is TGTGCCAGCAGCCCCGTCCCCGGCAATGAGCAGTTCTTC. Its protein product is CASSPVPGNEQFF.

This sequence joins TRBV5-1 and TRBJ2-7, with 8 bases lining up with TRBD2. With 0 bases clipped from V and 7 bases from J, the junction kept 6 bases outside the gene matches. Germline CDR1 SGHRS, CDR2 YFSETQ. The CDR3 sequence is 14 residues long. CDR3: CASSLATGGREQYF. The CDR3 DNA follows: TGCGCCAGCAGCTTGGCGACGGGAGGGCGAGAGCAGTACTTC.

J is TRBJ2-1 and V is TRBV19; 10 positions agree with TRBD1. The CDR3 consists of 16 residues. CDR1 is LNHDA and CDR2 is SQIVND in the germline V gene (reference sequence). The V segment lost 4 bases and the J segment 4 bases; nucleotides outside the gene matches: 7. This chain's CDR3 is CASSTRQGAGYNEQFF. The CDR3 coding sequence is TGTGCCAGTAGTACTAGACAGGGGGCTGGTTACAATGAGCAGTTCTTC.

The CDR3 is CASSLQGSTEAFF. The DNA of the CDR3 is TGTGCCAGCAGCTTACAGGGGAGCACTGAAGCTTTCTTT. The V call is TRBV7-3, the J call TRBJ1-1; TRBD1 is a possible D gene (6 bases). CDR1 SGHTA and CDR2 FQGTGA come from the germline V gene. The CDR3 has 13 amino acids. The germline V and J ends were trimmed by 2 bases and 4 bases, with 8 bases remaining between them.

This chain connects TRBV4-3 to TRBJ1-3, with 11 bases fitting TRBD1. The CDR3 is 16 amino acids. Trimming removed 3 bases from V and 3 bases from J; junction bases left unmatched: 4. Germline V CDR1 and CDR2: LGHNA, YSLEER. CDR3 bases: TGCGCCAGCAGCCAGACCGGGACAGGGGGTGGAAACACCATATATTTT. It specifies CASSQTGTGGGNTIYF.

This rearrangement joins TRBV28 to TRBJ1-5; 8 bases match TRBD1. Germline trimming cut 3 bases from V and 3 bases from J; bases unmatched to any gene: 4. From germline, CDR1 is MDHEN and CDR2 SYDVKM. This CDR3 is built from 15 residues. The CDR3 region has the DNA TGTGCCAGCAGTTTCGGGGACAGGCCCAATCAGCCCCAGCATTTT. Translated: CASSFGDRPNQPQHF.

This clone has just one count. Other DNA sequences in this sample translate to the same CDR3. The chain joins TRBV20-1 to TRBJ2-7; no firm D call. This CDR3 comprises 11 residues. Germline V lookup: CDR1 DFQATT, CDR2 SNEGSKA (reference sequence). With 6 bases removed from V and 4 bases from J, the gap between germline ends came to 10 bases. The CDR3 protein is CSAILAYEQYF. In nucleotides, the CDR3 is TGCAGTGCAATCCTCGCGTACGAGCAGTACTTC.

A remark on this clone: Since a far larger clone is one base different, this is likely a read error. The CDR3 sequence: CAISERGENTEAFF. CDR3 bases: TGTGCCATCAGTGAAAGAGGGGAGAACACTGAAGCTTTCTTT. V gene TRBV10-3 combines with J gene TRBJ1-1, with D tentatively TRBD1 (5 bases). The length of the CDR3 is 14 residues. Germline V gene data show CDR1 as ENHRY and CDR2 as SYGVKD. V was clipped by 3 bases and J by 1 base, with 9 bases between them.

In DNA form, the CDR3 reads TGTGCCAGCAGTTTGGCAGGGACAGTGGAAGAGACCCAGTACTTC. It codes for CASSLAGTVEETQYF. The V call is TRBV28, the J call TRBJ2-5; 7 bases are shared with TRBD1. This CDR3 has 15 residues. Unmatched junction bases numbered 7, after V lost 3 bases and J lost 3 bases. The germline gives CDR1 MDHEN, CDR2 SYDVKM. Drawing the rest from reference TRBV28 and TRBJ2-5, the complete variable domain is DVKVTQSSRYLVKRTGEKVFLECVQDMDHENMFWYRQDPGLGLRLIYFSYDVKMKEKGDIPEGYSVSREKKERFSLILESASTNQTSMYLCASSLAGTVEETQYFGPGTRLLVL.

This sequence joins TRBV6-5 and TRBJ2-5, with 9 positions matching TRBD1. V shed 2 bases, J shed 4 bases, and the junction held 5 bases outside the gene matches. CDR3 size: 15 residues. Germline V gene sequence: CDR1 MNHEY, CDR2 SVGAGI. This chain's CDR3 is CASSYGTGRTETQYF. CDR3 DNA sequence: TGTGCCAGCAGTTACGGGACAGGGAGGACAGAGACCCAGTACTTC.

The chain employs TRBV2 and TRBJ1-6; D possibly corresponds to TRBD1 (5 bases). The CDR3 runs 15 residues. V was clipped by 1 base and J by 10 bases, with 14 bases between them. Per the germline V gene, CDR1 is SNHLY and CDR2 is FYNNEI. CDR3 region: CASSEVLGVISPLHF. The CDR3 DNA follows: TGTGCCAGCAGTGAAGTGCTAGGGGTAATATCACCCCTCCACTTT.

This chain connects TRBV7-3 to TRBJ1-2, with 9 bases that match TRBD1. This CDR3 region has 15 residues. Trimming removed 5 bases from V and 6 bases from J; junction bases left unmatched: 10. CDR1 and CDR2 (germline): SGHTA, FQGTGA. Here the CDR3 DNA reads TGTGCCAGCAGCCTCGAGCCGGGACAGGGCGATGGCTACACCTTC. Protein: CASSLEPGQGDGYTF.

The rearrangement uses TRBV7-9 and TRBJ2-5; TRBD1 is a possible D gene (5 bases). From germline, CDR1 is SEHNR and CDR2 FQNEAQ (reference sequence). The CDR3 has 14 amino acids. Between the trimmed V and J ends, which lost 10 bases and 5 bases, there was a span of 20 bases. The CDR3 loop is CAIPANQGVETQYF. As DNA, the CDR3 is TGTGCCATCCCAGCGAATCAAGGGGTGGAGACCCAGTACTTC. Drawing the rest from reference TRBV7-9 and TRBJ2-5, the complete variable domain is DTGVSQNPRHKITKRGQNVTFRCDPISEHNRLYWYRQTLGQGPEFLTYFQNEAQLEKSRLLSDRFSAERPKGSFSTLEIQRTEQGDSAMYLCAIPANQGVETQYFGPGTRLLVL.

The CDR3 sequence is CASSLGPRGQGEQYF. CDR3 nucleotides: TGTGCCAGCAGCTTGGGCCCCCGGGGGCAGGGGGAGCAGTACTTC. The genes are TRBV5-6 and TRBJ2-7; D possibly uses TRBD1 or TRBD2 (6 bases each). Germline CDR1 reads SGHDT; CDR2 reads YYEEEE. This CDR3 has 15 residues. The V and J ends lost 0 bases and 7 bases respectively, with 17 bases between them. The full variable domain, with the rest looked up from reference TRBV5-6 and TRBJ2-7, is DAGVTQSPTHLIKTRGQQVTLRCSPKSGHDTVSWYQQALGQGPQFIFQYYEEEERQRGNFPDRFSGHQFPNYSSELNVNALLLGDSALYLCASSLGPRGQGEQYFGPGTRLTVT.

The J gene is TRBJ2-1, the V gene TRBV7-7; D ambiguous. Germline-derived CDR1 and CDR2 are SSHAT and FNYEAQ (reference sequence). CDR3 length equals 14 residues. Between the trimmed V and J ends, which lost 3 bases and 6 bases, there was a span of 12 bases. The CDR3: CASSFTLDSNEQFF. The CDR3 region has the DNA TGTGCCAGCAGCTTTACTCTAGATTCCAATGAGCAGTTCTTC. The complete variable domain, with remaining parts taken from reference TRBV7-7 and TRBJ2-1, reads GAGVSQSPRYKVTKRGQDVTLRCDPISSHATLYWYQQALGQGPEFLTYFNYEAQPDKSGLPSDRFSAERPEGSISTLTIQRTEQRDSAMYRCASSFTLDSNEQFFGPGTRLTVL.

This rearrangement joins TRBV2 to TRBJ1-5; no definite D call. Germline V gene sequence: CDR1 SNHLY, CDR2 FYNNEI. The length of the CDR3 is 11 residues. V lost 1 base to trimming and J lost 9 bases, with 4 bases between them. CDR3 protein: CASSEGWPQHF. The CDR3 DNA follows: TGTGCCAGCAGTGAAGGTTGGCCCCAGCATTTT.

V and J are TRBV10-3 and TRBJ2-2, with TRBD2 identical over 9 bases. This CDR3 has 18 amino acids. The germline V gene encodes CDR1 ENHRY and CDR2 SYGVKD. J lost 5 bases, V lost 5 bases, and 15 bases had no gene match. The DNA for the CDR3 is TGTGCCATCAGTCCCCAGGAGCGGGGGGCCTCATGGACCGGGGAGCTGTTTTTT. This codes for CAISPQERGASWTGELFF.

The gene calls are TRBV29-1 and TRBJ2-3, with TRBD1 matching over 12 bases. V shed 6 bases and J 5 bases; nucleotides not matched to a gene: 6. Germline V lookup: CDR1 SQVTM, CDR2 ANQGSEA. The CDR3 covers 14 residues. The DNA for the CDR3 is TGCAGCGTCCGGGACAGGGGGCTTGTAGATACGCAGTATTTT. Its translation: CSVRDRGLVDTQYF.

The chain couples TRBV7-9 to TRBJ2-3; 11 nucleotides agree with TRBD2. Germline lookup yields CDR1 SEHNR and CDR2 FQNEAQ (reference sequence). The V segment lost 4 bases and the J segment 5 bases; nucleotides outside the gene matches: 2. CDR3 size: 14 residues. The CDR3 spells CASSSGLAGDTQYF. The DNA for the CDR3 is TGTGCCAGCAGCTCCGGACTAGCGGGAGATACGCAGTATTTT.

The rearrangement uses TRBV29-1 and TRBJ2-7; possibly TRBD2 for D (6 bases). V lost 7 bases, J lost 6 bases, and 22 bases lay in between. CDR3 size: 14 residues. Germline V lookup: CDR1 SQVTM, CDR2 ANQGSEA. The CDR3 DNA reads TGCAGCGCCCGAAGGGACTCGGCTACCTCCGAGCAGTACTTC. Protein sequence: CSARRDSATSEQYF.

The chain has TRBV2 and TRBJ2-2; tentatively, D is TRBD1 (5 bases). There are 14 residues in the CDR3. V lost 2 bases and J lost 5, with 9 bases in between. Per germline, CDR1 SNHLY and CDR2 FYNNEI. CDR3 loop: CASSEQGVTGELFF. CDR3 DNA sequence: TGTGCCAGCAGTGAACAGGGCGTGACCGGGGAGCTGTTTTTT.

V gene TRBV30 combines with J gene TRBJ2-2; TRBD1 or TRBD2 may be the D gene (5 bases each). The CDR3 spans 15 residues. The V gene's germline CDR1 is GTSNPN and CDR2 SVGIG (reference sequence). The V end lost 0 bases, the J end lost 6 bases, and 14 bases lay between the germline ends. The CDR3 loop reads CAWSVRVGTAGELFF. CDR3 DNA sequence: TGTGCCTGGAGTGTACGAGTAGGGACCGCCGGGGAGCTGTTTTTT. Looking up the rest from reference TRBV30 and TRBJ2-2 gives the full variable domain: SQTIHQWPATLVQPVGSPLSLECTVEGTSNPNLYWYRQAAGRGLQLLFYSVGIGQISSEVPQNLSASRPQDRQFILSSKKLLLSDSGFYLCAWSVRVGTAGELFFGEGSRLTVL.

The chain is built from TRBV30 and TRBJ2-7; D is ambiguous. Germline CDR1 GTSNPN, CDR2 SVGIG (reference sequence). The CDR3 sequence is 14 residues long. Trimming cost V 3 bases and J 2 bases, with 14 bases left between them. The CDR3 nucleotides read TGTGCCTGGAGGCGGACGGCTTCGGCCTACGAGCAGTACTTC. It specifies CAWRRTASAYEQYF.

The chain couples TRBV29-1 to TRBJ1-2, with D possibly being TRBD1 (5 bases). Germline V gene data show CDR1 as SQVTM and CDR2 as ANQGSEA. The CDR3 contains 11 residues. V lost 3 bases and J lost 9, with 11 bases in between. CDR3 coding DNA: TGCAGCGTTGAGCTCCAGGGTAGCTACACCTTC. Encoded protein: CSVELQGSYTF.

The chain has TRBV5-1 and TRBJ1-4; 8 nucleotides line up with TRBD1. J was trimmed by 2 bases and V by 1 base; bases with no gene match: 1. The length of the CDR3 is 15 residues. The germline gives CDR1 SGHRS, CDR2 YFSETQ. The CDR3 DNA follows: TGCGCCAGCAGCTTGTACAGGGGGACTAATGAAAAACTGTTTTTT. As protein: CASSLYRGTNEKLFF.

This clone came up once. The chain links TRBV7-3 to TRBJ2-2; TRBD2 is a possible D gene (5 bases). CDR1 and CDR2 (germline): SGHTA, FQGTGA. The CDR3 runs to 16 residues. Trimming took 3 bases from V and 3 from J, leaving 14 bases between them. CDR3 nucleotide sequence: TGTGCCAGCAGCTTCAGCCCCAGCGGCCACACCGGGGAGCTGTTTTTT. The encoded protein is CASSFSPSGHTGELFF.